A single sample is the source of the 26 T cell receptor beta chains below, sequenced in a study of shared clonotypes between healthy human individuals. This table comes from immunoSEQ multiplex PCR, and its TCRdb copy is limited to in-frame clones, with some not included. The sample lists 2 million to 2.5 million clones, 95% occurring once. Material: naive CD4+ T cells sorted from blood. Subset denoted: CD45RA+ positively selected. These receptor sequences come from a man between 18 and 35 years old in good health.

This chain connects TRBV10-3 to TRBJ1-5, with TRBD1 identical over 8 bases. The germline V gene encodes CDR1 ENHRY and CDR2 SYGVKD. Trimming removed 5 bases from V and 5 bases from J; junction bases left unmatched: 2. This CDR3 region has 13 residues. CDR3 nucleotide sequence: TGTGCCATCAGTAAACAGGGGGATCAGCCCCAGCATTTT. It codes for CAISKQGDQPQHF.

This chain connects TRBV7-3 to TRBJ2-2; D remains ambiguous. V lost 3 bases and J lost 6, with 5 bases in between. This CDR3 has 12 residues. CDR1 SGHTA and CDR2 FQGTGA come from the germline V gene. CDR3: CASSFGSGELFF. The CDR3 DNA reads TGTGCCAGCAGCTTCGGCTCCGGGGAGCTGTTTTTT.

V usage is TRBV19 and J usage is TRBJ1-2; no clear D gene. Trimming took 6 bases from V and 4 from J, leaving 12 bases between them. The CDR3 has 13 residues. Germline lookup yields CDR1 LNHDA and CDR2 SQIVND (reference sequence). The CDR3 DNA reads TGTGCCAGTAGCCAGGAGTCGGTCTATGGCTACACCTTC. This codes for CASSQESVYGYTF. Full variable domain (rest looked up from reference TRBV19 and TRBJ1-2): DGGITQSPKYLFRKEGQNVTLSCEQNLNHDAMYWYRQDPGQGLRLIYYSQIVNDFQKGDIAEGYSVSREKKESFPLTVTSAQKNPTAFYLCASSQESVYGYTFGSGTRLTVV.

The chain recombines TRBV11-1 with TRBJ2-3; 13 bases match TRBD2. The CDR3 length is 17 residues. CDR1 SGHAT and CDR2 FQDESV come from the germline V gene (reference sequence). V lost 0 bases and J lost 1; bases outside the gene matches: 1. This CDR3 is CASSLAGLAGGTDTQYF. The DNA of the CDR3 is TGTGCCAGCAGCTTAGCAGGACTAGCGGGGGGCACAGATACGCAGTATTTT.

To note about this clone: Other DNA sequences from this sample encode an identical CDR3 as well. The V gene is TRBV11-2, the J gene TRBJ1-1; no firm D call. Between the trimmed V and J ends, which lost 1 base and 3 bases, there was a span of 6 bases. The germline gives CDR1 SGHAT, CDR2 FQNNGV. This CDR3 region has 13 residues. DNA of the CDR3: TGTGCCAGCAGCTTAGTAGGGTACACTGAAGCTTTCTTT. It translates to CASSLVGYTEAFF. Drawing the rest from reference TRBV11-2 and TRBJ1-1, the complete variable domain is EAGVAQSPRYKIIEKRQSVAFWCNPISGHATLYWYQQILGQGPKLLIQFQNNGVVDDSQLPKDRFSAERLKGVDSTLKIQPAKLEDSAVYLCASSLVGYTEAFFGQGTRLTVV.

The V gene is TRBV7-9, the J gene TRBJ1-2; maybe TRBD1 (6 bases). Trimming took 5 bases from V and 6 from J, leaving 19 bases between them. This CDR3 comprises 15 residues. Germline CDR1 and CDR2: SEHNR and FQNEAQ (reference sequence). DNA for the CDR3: TGTGCCAGCAGCGCCGGGGACAAGGGGAGGGATGGCTACACCTTC. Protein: CASSAGDKGRDGYTF.

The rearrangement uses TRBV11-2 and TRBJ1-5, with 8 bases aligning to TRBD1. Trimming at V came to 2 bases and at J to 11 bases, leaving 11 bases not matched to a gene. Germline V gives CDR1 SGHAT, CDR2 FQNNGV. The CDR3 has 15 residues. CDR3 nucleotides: TGTGCCAGCAGCTTATCGGGACAGGACCCCGGGTCCCAGCATTTT. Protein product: CASSLSGQDPGSQHF.

CDR3 in amino acids: CASSPPSIKGEQYF. Here the CDR3 DNA reads TGTGCCAGCTCACCACCGTCCATTAAGGGGGAGCAGTACTTC. The rearrangement joins TRBV18 to TRBJ2-7; D possibly corresponds to TRBD1 (5 bases). This CDR3 spans 14 amino acids. Per germline, CDR1 KGHSH and CDR2 LQKENI. The V end lost 0 bases, the J end lost 7 bases, and 13 bases lay between the germline ends.

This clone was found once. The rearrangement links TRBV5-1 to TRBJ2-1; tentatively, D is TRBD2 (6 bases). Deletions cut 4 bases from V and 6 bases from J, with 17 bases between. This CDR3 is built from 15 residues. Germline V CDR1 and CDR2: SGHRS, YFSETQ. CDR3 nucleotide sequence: TGCGCCAGCAGCCCGGGGTCGTCCGGGGGCAATGAGCAGTTCTTC. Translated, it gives CASSPGSSGGNEQFF.

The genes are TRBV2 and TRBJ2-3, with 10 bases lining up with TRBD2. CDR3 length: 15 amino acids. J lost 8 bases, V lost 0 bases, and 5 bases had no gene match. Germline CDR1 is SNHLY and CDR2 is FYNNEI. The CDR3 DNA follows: TGTGCCAGCAGTGAAGCGACTAGCGGGTTGGGTACGCAGTATTTT. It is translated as CASSEATSGLGTQYF.

The DNA of the CDR3 is TGTGCCGTCTCGGGACAAACGAACACCGGGGAGCTGTTTTTT. It is translated as CAVSGQTNTGELFF. V is TRBV10-3 and J is TRBJ2-2; D possibly corresponds to TRBD1 (6 bases). V lost 11 bases to trimming and J lost 0 bases, with 13 bases between them. The CDR3 loop spans 14 amino acids. Germline values: CDR1 ENHRY, CDR2 SYGVKD.

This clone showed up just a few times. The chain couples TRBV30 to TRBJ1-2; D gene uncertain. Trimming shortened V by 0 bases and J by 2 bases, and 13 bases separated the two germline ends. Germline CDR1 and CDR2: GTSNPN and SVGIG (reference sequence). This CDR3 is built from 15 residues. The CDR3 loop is CAWSVLVRENYGYTF. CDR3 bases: TGTGCCTGGAGTGTACTTGTTCGAGAGAACTATGGCTACACCTTC. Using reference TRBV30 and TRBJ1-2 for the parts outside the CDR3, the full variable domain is SQTIHQWPATLVQPVGSPLSLECTVEGTSNPNLYWYRQAAGRGLQLLFYSVGIGQISSEVPQNLSASRPQDRQFILSSKKLLLSDSGFYLCAWSVLVRENYGYTFGSGTRLTVV.

The chain's CDR3 is CASSQEPSAILTQYF. CDR3 bases: TGCGCCAGCAGCCAAGAGCCTAGCGCCATTTTAACCCAGTACTTC. The chain recombines TRBV4-1 with TRBJ2-5, with D possibly TRBD2 on 6 matching bases. Germline CDR1 is MGHRA and CDR2 is YSYEKL. The CDR3 runs 15 residues. Trimming removed 0 bases from V and 8 bases from J, with 16 bases in between.

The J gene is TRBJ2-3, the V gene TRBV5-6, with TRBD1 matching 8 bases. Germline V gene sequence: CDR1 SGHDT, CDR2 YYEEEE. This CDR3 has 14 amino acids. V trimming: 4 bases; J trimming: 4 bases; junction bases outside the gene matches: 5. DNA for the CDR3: TGTGCCAGCAGCCTGGACAGGGTATCAGATACGCAGTATTTT. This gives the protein CASSLDRVSDTQYF.

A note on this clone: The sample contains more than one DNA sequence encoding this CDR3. Here the CDR3 DNA reads TGTGCCAGCAGTCTCCTAGCGGGGGGGACCTACGAGCAGTACTTC. Encoded protein: CASSLLAGGTYEQYF. The rearrangement joins TRBV6-5 to TRBJ2-7; TRBD2 agrees at 12 bases. CDR1 and CDR2 from the germline V gene are MNHEY and SVGAGI. This CDR3 has 15 amino acids. J gave up 2 bases and V 5 bases, and 4 bases lay outside the gene matches.

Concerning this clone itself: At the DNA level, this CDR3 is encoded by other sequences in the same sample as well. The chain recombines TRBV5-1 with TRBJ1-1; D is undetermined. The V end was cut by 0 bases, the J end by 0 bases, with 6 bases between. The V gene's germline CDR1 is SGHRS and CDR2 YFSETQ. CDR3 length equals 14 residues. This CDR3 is CASSLDRVNTEAFF. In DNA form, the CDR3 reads TGCGCCAGCAGCTTGGACAGAGTGAACACTGAAGCTTTCTTT.

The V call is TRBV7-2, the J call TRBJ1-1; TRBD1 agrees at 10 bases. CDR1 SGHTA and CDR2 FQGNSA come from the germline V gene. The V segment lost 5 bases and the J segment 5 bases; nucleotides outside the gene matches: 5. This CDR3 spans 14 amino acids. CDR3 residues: CASSRTGQGTEAFF. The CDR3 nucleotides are TGTGCCAGCAGCAGAACGGGACAGGGGACTGAAGCTTTCTTT.

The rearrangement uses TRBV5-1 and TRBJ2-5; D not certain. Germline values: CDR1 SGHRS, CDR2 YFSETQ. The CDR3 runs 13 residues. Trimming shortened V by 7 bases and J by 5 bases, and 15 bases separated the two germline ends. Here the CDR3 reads CASRAWVGETQYF. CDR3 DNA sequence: TGCGCCAGCCGCGCATGGGTCGGGGAGACCCAGTACTTC.

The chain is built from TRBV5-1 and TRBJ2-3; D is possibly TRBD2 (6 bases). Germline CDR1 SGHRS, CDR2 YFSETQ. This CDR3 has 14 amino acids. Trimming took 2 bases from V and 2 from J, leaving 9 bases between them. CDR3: CASSFAGYTDTQYF. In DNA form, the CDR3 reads TGCGCCAGCAGCTTTGCGGGGTACACAGATACGCAGTATTTT.

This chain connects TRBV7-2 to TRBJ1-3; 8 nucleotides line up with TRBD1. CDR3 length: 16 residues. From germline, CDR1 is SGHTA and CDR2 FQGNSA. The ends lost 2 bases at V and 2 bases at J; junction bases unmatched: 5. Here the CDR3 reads CASSLQGQGPGNTIYF. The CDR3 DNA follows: TGTGCCAGCAGCTTACAAGGACAGGGTCCTGGAAACACCATATATTTT.

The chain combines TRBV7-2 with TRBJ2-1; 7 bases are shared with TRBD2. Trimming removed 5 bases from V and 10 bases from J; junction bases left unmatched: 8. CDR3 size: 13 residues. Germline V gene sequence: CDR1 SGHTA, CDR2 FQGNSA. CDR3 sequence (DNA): TGTGCCAGCAGCCACGGAGGGAGGGTAGAGCAGTTCTTC. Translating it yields CASSHGGRVEQFF.

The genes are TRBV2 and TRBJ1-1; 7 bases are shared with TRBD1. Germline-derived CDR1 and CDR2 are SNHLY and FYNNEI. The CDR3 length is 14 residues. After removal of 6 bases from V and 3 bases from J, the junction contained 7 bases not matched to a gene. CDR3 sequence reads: CASRVGTVDTEAFF. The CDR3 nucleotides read TGTGCCAGCAGAGTAGGGACAGTAGACACTGAAGCTTTCTTT.

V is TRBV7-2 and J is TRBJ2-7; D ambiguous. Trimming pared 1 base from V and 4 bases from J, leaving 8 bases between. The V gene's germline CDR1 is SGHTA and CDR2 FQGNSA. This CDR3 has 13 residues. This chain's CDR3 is CASSLGEPYEQYF. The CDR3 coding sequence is TGTGCCAGCAGCTTAGGGGAACCGTACGAGCAGTACTTC.

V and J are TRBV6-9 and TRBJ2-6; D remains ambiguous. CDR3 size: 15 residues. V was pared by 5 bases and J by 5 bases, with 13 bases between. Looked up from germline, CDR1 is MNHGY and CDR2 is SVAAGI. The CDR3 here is CASSRHQSRANVLTF. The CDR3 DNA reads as TGTGCCAGCAGTCGGCACCAAAGTCGGGCCAACGTCCTGACTTTC.

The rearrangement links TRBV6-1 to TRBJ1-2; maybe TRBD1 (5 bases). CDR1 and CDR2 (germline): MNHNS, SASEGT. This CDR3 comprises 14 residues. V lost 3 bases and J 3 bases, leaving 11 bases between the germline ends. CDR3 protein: CASSDRLGDYGYTF. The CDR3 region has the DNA TGTGCCAGCAGTGACCGCTTGGGGGACTATGGCTACACCTTC.

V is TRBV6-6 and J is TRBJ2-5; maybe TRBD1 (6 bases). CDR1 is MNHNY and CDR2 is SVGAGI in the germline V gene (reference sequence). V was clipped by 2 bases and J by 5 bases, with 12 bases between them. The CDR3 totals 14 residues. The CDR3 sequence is CASSYPGEWETQYF. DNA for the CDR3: TGTGCCAGCAGTTACCCAGGGGAGTGGGAGACCCAGTACTTC.